The rows below give T cell receptor beta chains drawn from one sample of a study of cytomegalovirus exposure and HLA in healthy donors. Sequenced by immunoSEQ multiplex PCR; TCRdb stores in-frame clones only, minus some. The sample carries 150,000 to 180,000 clones, 70% to 80% recorded once. The sample comprised PBMCs. The receptors come from a man in his thirties or forties in good health and CMV-seronegative. Each CDR3 is given with its conserved first and last residue. A D gene is named only where the DNA matches it firmly. Clone sizes are given selectively: once, few, many, or a class where the clone is expanded.

few	TRBJ2-3	TRBV5-1	-	TGCGCCAGCAGCGGGTCGAAGGCAGGGGGCACAGATACGCAGTATTTT	CASSGSKAGGTDTQYF
-	TRBJ2-3	TRBV5-1	TRBD1	TGCGCCAGCAGCTTGGACGGACAGGGCACAGATACGCAGTATTTT	CASSLDGQGTDTQYF
-	TRBJ2-3	TRBV19	TRBD2	TGTGCCAGTAGCGACGGGGGGTCTAGCACAGATACGCAGTATTTT	CASSDGGSSTDTQYF
-	TRBJ1-1	TRBV7-9	-	TGTGCCAGCAGCTTAGCGGGGCAGGGAAACACTGAAGCTTTCTTT	CASSLAGQGNTEAFF
-	TRBJ2-2	TRBV2	TRBD2	TGTGCCAGCAGTGGACTAGCGGGGACCGGGGAGCTGTTTTTT	CASSGLAGTGELFF
-	TRBJ2-5	TRBV13	-	TGTGCCAGCAGCTTATCAGGCGAGACCCAGTACTTC	CASSLSGETQYF
-	TRBJ1-4	TRBV10-1	-	-	CASSSSTGPTEKLFF
few	TRBJ1-5	TRBV21-1	-	TGTGCCAGCAGCAATAGGAGGGCACGTCAGCCCCAGCATTTT	CASSNRRARQPQHF
-	TRBJ1-1	TRBV6-6	-	TGTGCCAGCAGTCACATAAGGGGGAACACTGAAGCTTTCTTT	CASSHIRGNTEAFF
few	TRBJ1-2	TRBV29-1	-	TGCAGCGTAAGGACAGATGCTAACTATGGCTACACCTTC	CSVRTDANYGYTF
-	TRBJ1-5	TRBV18	-	TGTGCCAGCTCACCGGGGACGGGAGGCAATCAGCCCCAGAATTTT	CASSPGTGGNQPQNF
few	TRBJ1-2	TRBV14	TRBD1	TGTGCCAGCAGCCGGACAGGCTATGGCTACACCTTC	CASSRTGYGYTF
once	TRBJ2-7	TRBV28	-	TGTGCCAGCAGTGTGGGGCTAAGCTACGAGCAGTACTTC	CASSVGLSYEQYF
-	TRBJ2-5	TRBV7-9	TRBD2	TGTGCCAGCAGCTTACTAGCGGGGGGGGAGACCCAGTACTTC	CASSLLAGGETQYF
-	TRBJ2-3	TRBV7-9	TRBD1	TGTGCCAGCAGCTTACCGGGACAGGGGTTCCCCACAGATACGCAGTATTTT	CASSLPGQGFPTDTQYF
-	TRBJ2-7	TRBV19	TRBD1	TGTGCCAGTAGTCACTCACAGGGGTCCTACGAGCAGTACTTC	CASSHSQGSYEQYF
-	TRBJ2-3	TRBV5-4	-	TGTGCCATCTCCGGGGAGCCGCGCACAGATACGCAGTATTTT	CAISGEPRTDTQYF
-	TRBJ2-1	TRBV6-5	TRBD2	TGTGCCAGCAGTTACAAAGCGGGGGTCTCCTACAATGAGCAGTTCTTC	CASSYKAGVSYNEQFF
-	TRBJ2-1	TRBV6-6	TRBD1	TGTGCCAGCAGCTACCCGGGACAGGGTCTGGATGAGCAGTTCTTC	CASSYPGQGLDEQFF
-	TRBJ1-1	TRBV7-9	-	TGTTCCAGCAGCTTATTGGGGGGGTTGAACACTGAAGCTTTCTTT	CSSSLLGGLNTEAFF
few	TRBJ1-2	TRBV7-9	-	TGTGCCAGCAGCTCGAATCGGGAATATGGCTACACCTTC	CASSSNREYGYTF
-	TRBJ2-3	TRBV4-1	-	TGCGCCAGCAGCCCCTATGGTGGTGGCACAGATACGCAGTATTTT	CASSPYGGGTDTQYF
-	TRBJ1-4	TRBV7-6	-	TGTGCCAGCAGCACTCTTCAGGGGGAAAAACTGTTTTTT	CASSTLQGEKLFF
-	TRBJ2-4	TRBV4-2	-	TGTGCCAGCAGCCAAAGTCGGCGGGAAAACATTCAGTACTTC	CASSQSRRENIQYF
once	TRBJ2-7	TRBV6-6	TRBD1	TGTGCCAGCAGCAACCCGCTGGGACAGGGTGGGGGGGAGCAGTACTTC	CASSNPLGQGGGEQYF
few	TRBJ1-2	TRBV6-5	-	TGTGCCAGCAGTTACTCGGATGGAGCGGCTGGTGGCTACACCTTC	CASSYSDGAAGGYTF
-	TRBJ2-5	TRBV28	TRBD2	TGTGCCAGCAGTAGCGGGGGGGCCCAGGAGACCCAGTACTTC	CASSSGGAQETQYF
-	TRBJ1-4	TRBV28	TRBD1	TGTGCCAGCAGTCTACCACAGGGGCTCAATGAAAAACTGTTTTTT	CASSLPQGLNEKLFF
-	TRBJ1-2	TRBV4-3	TRBD1	TGCGCCAGCAGCCACCGGGACAGGGGTGGCTACACCTTC	CASSHRDRGGYTF
-	TRBJ2-7	TRBV4-2	-	TGTGCCAGCAGCCAAGATAGATCTGGGGGCCTGGACGAGCAGTACTTC	CASSQDRSGGLDEQYF
-	TRBJ2-7	TRBV21-1	-	TGTGCCAGCAGCAAAGGGAGGGCAGGGAACTCCTACGAGCAGTACTTC	CASSKGRAGNSYEQYF
-	TRBJ2-7	TRBV6-5	-	TGTGCCAGCAGTTACTCTCGGACAGCGGACGAGCAGTACTTC	CASSYSRTADEQYF